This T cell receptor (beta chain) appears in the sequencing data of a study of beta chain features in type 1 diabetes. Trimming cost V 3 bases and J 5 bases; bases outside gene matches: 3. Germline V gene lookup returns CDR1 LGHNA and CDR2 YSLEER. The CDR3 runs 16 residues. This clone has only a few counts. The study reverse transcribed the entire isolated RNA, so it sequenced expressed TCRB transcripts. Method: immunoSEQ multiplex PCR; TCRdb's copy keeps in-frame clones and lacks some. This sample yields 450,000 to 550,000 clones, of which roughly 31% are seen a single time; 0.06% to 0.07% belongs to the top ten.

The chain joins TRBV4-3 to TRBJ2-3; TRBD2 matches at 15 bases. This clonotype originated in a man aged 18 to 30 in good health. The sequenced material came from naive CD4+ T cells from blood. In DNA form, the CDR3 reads TGCGCCAGCAGCCAGGGACTAGCGGGAGGTCTAGATACGCAGTATTTT. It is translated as CASSQGLAGGLDTQYF.